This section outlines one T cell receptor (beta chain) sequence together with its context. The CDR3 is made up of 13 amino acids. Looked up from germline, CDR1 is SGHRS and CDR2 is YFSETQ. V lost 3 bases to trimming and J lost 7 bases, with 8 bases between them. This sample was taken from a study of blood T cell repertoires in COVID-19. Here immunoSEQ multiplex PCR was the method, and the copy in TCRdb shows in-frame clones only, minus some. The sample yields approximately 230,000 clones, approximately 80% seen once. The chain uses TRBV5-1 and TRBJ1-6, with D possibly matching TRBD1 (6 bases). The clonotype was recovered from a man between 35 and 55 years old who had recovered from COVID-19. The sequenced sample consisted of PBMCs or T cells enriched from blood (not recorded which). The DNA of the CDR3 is TGCGCCAGCAGCTGGGGGCAGAATTCACCCCTCCACTTT. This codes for CASSWGQNSPLHF.